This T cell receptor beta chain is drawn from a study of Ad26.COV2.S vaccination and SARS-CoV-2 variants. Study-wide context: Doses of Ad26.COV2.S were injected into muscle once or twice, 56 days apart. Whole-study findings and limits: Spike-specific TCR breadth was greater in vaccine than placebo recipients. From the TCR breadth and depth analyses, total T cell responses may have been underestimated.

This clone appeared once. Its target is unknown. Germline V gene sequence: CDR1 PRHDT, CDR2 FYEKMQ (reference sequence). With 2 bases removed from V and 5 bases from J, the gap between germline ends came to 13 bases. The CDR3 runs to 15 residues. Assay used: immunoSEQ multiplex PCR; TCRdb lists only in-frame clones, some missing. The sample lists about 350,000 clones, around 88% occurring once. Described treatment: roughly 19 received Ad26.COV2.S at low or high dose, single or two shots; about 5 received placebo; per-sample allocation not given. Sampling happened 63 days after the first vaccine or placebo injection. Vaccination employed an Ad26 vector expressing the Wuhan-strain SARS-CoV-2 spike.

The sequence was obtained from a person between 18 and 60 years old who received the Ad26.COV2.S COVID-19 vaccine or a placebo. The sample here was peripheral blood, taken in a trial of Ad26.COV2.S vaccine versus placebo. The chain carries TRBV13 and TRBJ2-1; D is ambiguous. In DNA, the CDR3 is TGTGCCAGCAGCTTATGGTCCGGCGGTCACAATGAGCAGTTCTTC. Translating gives CASSLWSGGHNEQFF.